This T cell receptor (beta chain) was recorded in a study of T cell responses to AZD1222 COVID-19 vaccine (dated by TCRdb to the early 2020s). About the full investigation: AZD1222 recipients given second doses at about 4 weeks or at about 12 weeks were pooled, since spike-specific TCR depth and breadth were not found to differ between the two schedules. TCR sequencing covered more than 230 trial participants: 200 to 220 given two doses of AZD1222 and 26 given two doses of MenACWY control vaccine. Trial participants were enrolled into age subgroups of 18-55, 56-69 and 70-plus years, which contained roughly 150, 30 and 60 TCR-sequenced participants, respectively. Results and caveats for the whole study, not just this receptor: Conclusions about previously exposed vaccinees were limited because only six AZD1222 recipients were SARS-CoV-2 seropositive at baseline. Because no samples from the day 14 peak response were available, repertoires could be characterized only after the peak T cell response. Spike-specific TCR breadth and depth rose significantly after two AZD1222 doses compared with day 0 and with MenACWY recipients. Most participants were white British and females outnumbered males, and the authors suggested that clonal diversity may have been underestimated. Reportedly, almost half of the unique spike-specific TCRs recognized epitopes lying outside the regions that are mutated in the B.1.351 and B.1.1.7 variants. The vaccine-associated CD4 TCRs covered the entire spike protein, and the dominant responses fell in regions 160-218 and 743-854. In the small 56-69-year group, the increase in depth fell short of significance, most likely because of low power.

Remarks on this clone: No antigen is known for it. The input lacks base qualities; no much larger clone sits a single base away.

The CDR3 covers 14 residues, taking in both the cysteine and the phenylalanine. Only the CDR3 part of the read is kept: 42 bases, read in frame from the first base. From V the trimming removes 0 bases and from J it removes 6 bases, while the gene matches leave 2 bases of the junction unaccounted for. Reading the germline V gene gives CDR1 SGHRS and CDR2 YFSETQ. The sample's time point label, in plain terms: baseline before first vaccination. Vaccinee samples were obtained from the UK trials COV001 and COV002, which included a single-blind randomized controlled phase 2/3 trial of AZD1222 (ChAdOx1 nCoV-19) in healthy adults. Trial participant PBMC samples were collected at day 0 and day 28 after the second dose for TCRbeta chain sequencing. The CDR3 regions of human TCRbeta chains were analyzed by immunosequencing. The study's own analysis went as follows. Repertoire TCRs were matched against a reference library of SARS-CoV-2-specific TCRs generated with the MIRA antigen-specificity platform. Breadth was defined as the fraction of unique TCRs that were SARS-CoV-2-associated. Depth was defined as the fraction of total T cells that were SARS-CoV-2-associated. Using the MIRA data, every spike-specific TCR was mapped to the spike region that the TCR reacted to and assigned to either a CD4 or a CD8 class. Log10-transformed breadth and depth values were compared by one-way ANOVA with Sidak's multiple comparisons tests. Held by TCRdb, this immuneACCESS table contains in-frame sequences only and omits some clones. Under half of the omission traces to an unresolved V gene where checked; the cause of the rest is unknown. D and trimming were read from the DNA, whereas the V and J calls and clone size are those reported in that table. The sample table records some 92,000 clones; roughly 90% of these occur just once. The ten top clones hold roughly 2.7% of the sample.

Rearrangement joined TRBV5-1 to TRBJ1-2; 10 bases in the junction line up with TRBD1. This TCR derives from an adult in good health. Specimen: peripheral blood, collected on day 0 of AZD1222 vaccination. The DNA sequence follows: TGCGCCAGCAGCTTGGCCGGGACAGGGGATGGCTACACCTTC. Translated, it reads CASSLAGTGDGYTF.